This passage covers 25 T cell receptor beta chains from one sample sequenced in a study of blood T cell repertoires in COVID-19. Only in-frame clones appear in the TCRdb table, and some are missing; sequencing was by immunoSEQ multiplex PCR. Here the sample spans 60,000 or so clones, approximately 80% being singletons. Sequencing was done on a sample of peripheral blood. The receptors derive from a man in his thirties or forties with COVID-19, enrolled during active disease.

This clone was seen a handful of times. The rearrangement links TRBV7-2 to TRBJ1-2; the D is unclear. The CDR3 runs to 13 residues. Germline lookup yields CDR1 SGHTA and CDR2 FQGNSA. With 3 bases removed from V and 7 bases from J, the gap between germline ends came to 12 bases. The CDR3 coding sequence is TGTGCCAGCAGCTTGAATCTGGCAGGTGGCTACACCTTC. Amino acids: CASSLNLAGGYTF.

The J gene is TRBJ2-7, the V gene TRBV28; TRBD1 matches 10 bases. The CDR3 extends over 14 amino acids. With 6 bases clipped from V and 13 bases from J, the junction kept 15 bases outside the gene matches. Germline CDR1 reads MDHEN; CDR2 reads SYDVKM. CDR3 DNA: TGTGCCAGCAGCCGGGACAGGGGTAACCGCCGCGTCTACTTC. Protein product: CASSRDRGNRRVYF.

The chain carries TRBV10-3 and TRBJ1-1; D perhaps matches TRBD1 (5 bases). The CDR3 has 13 residues. CDR1 ENHRY and CDR2 SYGVKD come from the germline V gene. The V end lost 6 bases, the J end lost 10 bases, and 18 bases lay between the germline ends. CDR3 nucleotide sequence: TGTGCCATCAGCCTAGGGCAGGGCATCGCAGCTTTCTTT. Translated, it gives CAISLGQGIAAFF.

The CDR3 loop is CASQGQWYGYTF. CDR3 sequence (DNA): TGCGCCAGCCAGGGACAGTGGTATGGCTACACCTTC. The chain links TRBV10-2 to TRBJ1-2, with 7 bases aligning to TRBD1. Germline lookup yields CDR1 WSHSY and CDR2 SAAADI. This CDR3 is 12 amino acids long. V was pared by 8 bases and J by 5 bases, with 5 bases of the junction left unmatched.

The chain joins TRBV5-1 to TRBJ2-5, with a weak D call TRBD2 (6 bases). There are 13 residues in the CDR3. V lost 7 bases and J lost 4, with 14 bases in between. Germline values: CDR1 SGHRS, CDR2 YFSETQ. Written as DNA, the CDR3 is TGCGCCAGCTCTTATAGCGGTCGAGAGACCCAGTACTTC. Residues: CASSYSGRETQYF.

The V call is TRBV5-4, the J call TRBJ1-1; D call uncertain. This CDR3 spans 16 amino acids. CDR1 is SGHNT, CDR2 YYREEE, per germline (reference sequence). Trimming left V 4 bases short and J 1 base short, with 17 bases between. The CDR3 loop is CASSPAGPGGNTEAFF. The CDR3 coding sequence is TGTGCCAGCAGCCCCGCAGGACCGGGAGGGAACACTGAAGCTTTCTTT.

The chain is built from TRBV3-1 (or the pseudogene TRBV3-2) and TRBJ1-1, with 9 bases that match TRBD1. This CDR3 has 14 residues. Germline CDR1 reads LGHDT; CDR2 reads YNNKEL (reference sequence). V lost 4 bases to trimming and J lost 6 bases; unmatched junction nucleotides: 6. CDR3 bases: TGTGCCAGCAGCCCGTACAGGGGGCAGGCTGAAGCTTTCTTT. It is translated as CASSPYRGQAEAFF.

The chain carries TRBV18 and TRBJ1-3; TRBD1 matches 8 bases. Germline lookup yields CDR1 KGHSH and CDR2 LQKENI. V was pared by 6 bases and J by 0 bases, with 1 base of the junction left unmatched. The CDR3 runs to 14 residues. CDR3: CASSGQGSGNTIYF. In DNA form, the CDR3 reads TGTGCCAGCTCCGGACAGGGCTCTGGAAACACCATATATTTT.

The chain combines TRBV4-1 with TRBJ2-7; 8 nucleotides match TRBD2. The ends lost 1 base at V and 5 bases at J; junction bases unmatched: 10. The CDR3 has 16 amino acids. The V gene's germline CDR1 is MGHRA and CDR2 YSYEKL. CDR3 nucleotides: TGCGCCAGCAGCCAAGCTAAGGGACTAGTCATCCACGAGCAGTACTTC. This codes for CASSQAKGLVIHEQYF.

In DNA, the CDR3 is TGTGCCAGCAGTCGACAGAGCACTAGCACAGATACGCAGTATTTT. This codes for CASSRQSTSTDTQYF. The rearrangement links TRBV28 to TRBJ2-3; a possible D gene is TRBD1 (5 bases). With 5 bases removed from V and 0 bases from J, the gap between germline ends came to 12 bases. This CDR3 contains 15 residues. From germline, CDR1 is MDHEN and CDR2 SYDVKM.

This clone is labeled medium-sized. The V gene is TRBV28, the J gene TRBJ2-2; 8 positions match TRBD2. The CDR3 spans 17 residues. Per the germline V gene, CDR1 is MDHEN and CDR2 is SYDVKM. Losses at the gene ends were 5 bases for V and 2 bases for J; bases not matched to a gene: 10. CDR3 region: CASSPPGREVNTGELFF. The DNA for the CDR3 is TGTGCCAGCAGTCCCCCGGGGCGGGAGGTTAACACCGGGGAGCTGTTTTTT.

The chain has TRBV20-1 and TRBJ1-2; the D gene is possibly TRBD1 (5 bases). Germline V gives CDR1 DFQATT, CDR2 SNEGSKA (reference sequence). Trimming took off 4 bases at V and 6 bases at J, with 9 bases between the two ends. CDR3 length equals 11 residues. This CDR3 is CSATRVNGYTF. DNA for the CDR3: TGCAGTGCTACCAGGGTTAATGGCTACACCTTC.

The chain uses TRBV4-1 and TRBJ1-1; 8 nucleotides agree with TRBD1. Germline V gene data show CDR1 as MGHRA and CDR2 as YSYEKL. The trim removed 4 bases at V and 0 bases at J, leaving 10 bases unmatched. The CDR3 extends over 17 amino acids. CDR3 protein: CASSPKIRQGMNTEAFF. CDR3 DNA: TGCGCCAGCAGCCCGAAGATAAGACAGGGGATGAACACTGAAGCTTTCTTT.

V and J are TRBV18 and TRBJ2-7; 7 bases align to TRBD2. This CDR3 comprises 14 residues. V lost 3 bases and J lost 4; bases outside the gene matches: 6. CDR1 KGHSH and CDR2 LQKENI come from the germline V gene. CDR3 nucleotides: TGTGCCAGCTCACCCGGGACTACCGCATACGAGCAGTACTTC. It translates to CASSPGTTAYEQYF.

The CDR3 spells CASSFSGTLNKNIQYF. CDR3 in DNA: TGTGCCAGCAGTTTTTCCGGGACTCTCAACAAAAACATTCAGTACTTC. The rearrangement joins TRBV28 to TRBJ2-4, with D possibly TRBD2 on 6 matching bases. CDR1 is MDHEN and CDR2 is SYDVKM in the germline V gene. CDR3 length equals 16 residues. V dropped 3 bases and J dropped 3 bases, with 15 bases sitting between them.

The rearrangement uses TRBV3-1 (or the pseudogene TRBV3-2) and TRBJ1-3; 7 positions agree with TRBD1. The V segment lost 5 bases and the J segment 6 bases; nucleotides outside the gene matches: 10. CDR3 length equals 15 residues. CDR1 is LGHDT and CDR2 is YNNKEL in the germline V gene (reference sequence). CDR3 nucleotide sequence: TGTGCCAGCAGCGACCTCAGGGACAGTAAAAACACCATATATTTT. It is translated as CASSDLRDSKNTIYF.

The chain has TRBV2 and TRBJ2-7; TRBD2 is a possible D gene (5 bases). This CDR3 region has 13 residues. Germline V lookup: CDR1 SNHLY, CDR2 FYNNEI. Trimming took 6 bases from V and 1 from J, leaving 10 bases between them. In DNA, the CDR3 is TGTGCCAGCAGGGGCCCGGGATCCTACGAGCAGTACTTC. Translation: CASRGPGSYEQYF. Together with reference TRBV2 and TRBJ2-7, the CDR3 gives the full variable domain: EPEVTQTPSHQVTQMGQEVILRCVPISNHLYFYWYRQILGQKVEFLVSFYNNEISEKSEIFDDQFSVERPDGSNFTLKIRSTKLEDSAMYFCASRGPGSYEQYFGPGTRLTVT.

This clone was observed a single time. Here the CDR3 reads CASSSTLAGGETQYF. Written as DNA, the CDR3 is TGTGCCAGCAGTTCAACGCTAGCGGGGGGGGAGACCCAGTACTTC. This rearrangement joins TRBV27 to TRBJ2-5; 12 positions match TRBD2. The J segment lost 5 bases and the V segment lost 4 bases, leaving 5 bases of the junction unmatched. This CDR3 is 15 amino acids long. Germline V gene data show CDR1 as MNHEY and CDR2 as SMNVEV (reference sequence).

The table lists this clone with a count of one. The chain uses TRBV24-1 and TRBJ2-1; 12 bases fit TRBD2. The V segment lost 7 bases and the J segment 5 bases; nucleotides outside the gene matches: 5. CDR3 length equals 15 residues. Germline loops: CDR1 KGHDR, CDR2 SFDVKD. The CDR3 DNA reads as TGTGCCACCAGGCTGCTAGCGGGAGGGAACAATGAGCAGTTCTTC. Translating gives CATRLLAGGNNEQFF.

The DNA of the CDR3 is TGTGCCAGCAGCTTAGGGGCTATCTTGGCCAAAAACATTCAGTACTTC. Translated: CASSLGAILAKNIQYF. The chain combines TRBV7-2 with TRBJ2-4; D is undetermined. The CDR3 is 16 amino acids. V was cut by 1 base and J by 1 base, with 11 bases left in between. Per germline, CDR1 SGHTA and CDR2 FQGNSA.

The gene calls are TRBV2 and TRBJ1-2; D may be TRBD1 (5 bases). The CDR3 runs to 11 residues. V was cut by 3 bases and J by 8 bases, with 7 bases left in between. CDR1 and CDR2 (germline): SNHLY, FYNNEI. The CDR3 DNA follows: TGTGCCAGCAGTGAGTACAGGGGCTACACCTTC. This codes for CASSEYRGYTF.

The chain is built from TRBV6-5 and TRBJ1-2; TRBD1 matches at 9 bases. CDR1 MNHEY and CDR2 SVGAGI come from the germline V gene. This CDR3 contains 13 residues. V dropped 8 bases and J dropped 1; count of bases not matched to a gene: 2. CDR3 nucleotides: TGTGCCAGCGAGACAGGGGGTAACTATGGCTACACCTTC. It yields the protein CASETGGNYGYTF.

V gene TRBV11-2 combines with J gene TRBJ1-1, with D perhaps TRBD1 (5 bases). The germline CDR1 and CDR2 sequences are SGHAT and FQNNGV. The V and J ends lost 8 bases and 2 bases respectively, with 12 bases between them. The CDR3 is 13 amino acids. The CDR3 DNA is TGTGCCAGCGGCCGGGGGACCAACACTGAAGCTTTCTTT. It translates to CASGRGTNTEAFF.

V is TRBV5-1 and J is TRBJ1-4; 9 nucleotides align to TRBD1. V dropped 3 bases and J dropped 8; count of bases not matched to a gene: 8. The CDR3 loop spans 15 amino acids. The germline CDR1 and CDR2 sequences are SGHRS and YFSETQ. Here the CDR3 DNA reads TGCGCCAGCAGCTGGGGGGACAGGGATGCGGAAAAACTGTTTTTT. This sequence encodes CASSWGDRDAEKLFF. The full variable domain, in which reference TRBV5-1 and TRBJ1-4 provide the parts outside the CDR3, is KAGVTQTPRYLIKTRGQQVTLSCSPISGHRSVSWYQQTPGQGLQFLFEYFSETQRNKGNFPGRFSGRQFSNSRSEMNVSTLELGDSALYLCASSWGDRDAEKLFFGSGTQLSVL.

This clone has a single count. The CDR3 sequence: CASRVREGRYEQFF. The CDR3 bases are TGTGCCAGCAGGGTGCGGGAGGGCCGGTATGAGCAGTTCTTC. The chain is built from TRBV28 and TRBJ2-1; 9 bases are a match to TRBD2. This CDR3 has 14 amino acids. V was pared by 6 bases and J by 8 bases, with 8 bases of the junction left unmatched. CDR1 is MDHEN, CDR2 SYDVKM, per germline.